Listed here are 27 T cell receptor beta chains from one sample, sequenced in a study of a mutant IDH1 vaccine in newly diagnosed glioma. Time point noted: week 23, last vaccination. With topical imiquimod, each dose of the vaccine consisted of 300 ug of mutant IDH1 20-mer peptide. The antigens these receptors bind are not known. Data came from immunoSEQ multiplex PCR; TCRdb stores just in-frame clones and leaves some out. The sample has some 42,000 clones; approximately 72% are singletons. The sample was PBMCs, taken from a glioma patient whose treatment included an IDH1 peptide vaccine. Receptor source: a man aged 50 or older with glioma.

V gene TRBV9 combines with J gene TRBJ2-7; TRBD1 matches at 12 bases. CDR3 size: 16 residues. Losses at the gene ends were 4 bases for V and 2 bases for J; bases not matched to a gene: 7. Germline lookup yields CDR1 SGDLS and CDR2 YYNGEE. The CDR3 bases are TGTGCCAGCAGCCCTGGGACAGGGGGCCTGACCTACGAGCAGTACTTC. It encodes CASSPGTGGLTYEQYF.

J is TRBJ1-4 and V is TRBV9; the D is unclear. The CDR3 spans 15 residues. V dropped 4 bases and J dropped 5 bases, with 15 bases sitting between them. Germline CDR1 SGDLS, CDR2 YYNGEE. Here the CDR3 reads CASSLTTGRNEKLFF. CDR3 DNA: TGTGCCAGCAGCCTAACAACGGGGAGAAATGAAAAACTGTTTTTT.

The V call is TRBV7-9, the J call TRBJ1-4, with D unresolved. Trimming removed 5 bases at V and 8 bases at J, with 21 bases between. This CDR3 has 16 residues. Germline CDR1 SEHNR, CDR2 FQNEAQ (reference sequence). The CDR3 loop is CASSIRSGPQDEKLFF. In DNA form, the CDR3 reads TGTGCCAGCAGCATAAGGTCCGGACCTCAGGACGAAAAACTGTTTTTT.

V and J are TRBV6-6 and TRBJ2-7; 8 bases align to TRBD1. CDR3 size: 16 residues. J was trimmed by 7 bases and V by 6 bases; bases with no gene match: 17. Germline V CDR1 and CDR2: MNHNY, SVGAGI (reference sequence). Here the CDR3 DNA reads TGTGCCAGCAGCTCACTGACAGGGGTGAATGTAAGGGAGCAGTACTTC. It translates to CASSSLTGVNVREQYF.

This chain joins TRBV4-1 and TRBJ2-3; perhaps TRBD1 as D (7 bases). The V and J ends lost 0 bases and 1 base respectively, with 14 bases between them. CDR3 length equals 17 residues. Germline V CDR1 and CDR2: MGHRA, YSYEKL. DNA of the CDR3: TGCGCCAGCAGCCAAGACGCGGGCAGGGGGGGCACAGATACGCAGTATTTT. The encoded protein is CASSQDAGRGGTDTQYF.

The chain is built from TRBV18 and TRBJ1-1; D may be TRBD1 (6 bases). The germline V gene has CDR1 KGHSH and CDR2 LQKENI. This CDR3 has 12 amino acids. The V end was cut by 3 bases, the J end by 11 bases, with 13 bases between. The CDR3 DNA follows: TGTGCCAGCTCACCCCCCGGGACAACGGCTTTCTTT. This encodes CASSPPGTTAFF.

This clone was recorded a few times. The gene calls are TRBV2 and TRBJ1-1; D is ambiguous. The CDR3 is 12 amino acids. The germline CDR1 and CDR2 sequences are SNHLY and FYNNEI. V gave up 2 bases and J gave up 7 bases, with 8 bases separating them. The CDR3 DNA follows: TGTGCCAGCAGTGAAAAATACTATGAAGCTTTCTTT. As protein: CASSEKYYEAFF.

The sample holds a few counts of this clone. The chain links TRBV19 to TRBJ2-7; TRBD2 is a possible D gene (6 bases). This CDR3 has 14 amino acids. Trimming stripped 3 bases from V and 3 bases from J, with 12 bases between. CDR1 and CDR2 (germline): LNHDA, SQIVND (reference sequence). The CDR3 DNA reads as TGTGCCAGTAGTATTACGGGGGTCGTCTACGAGCAGTACTTC. Its protein product is CASSITGVVYEQYF.

The chain combines TRBV2 with TRBJ1-4; 8 positions match TRBD1. V lost 7 bases, J lost 8 bases, and 3 bases stayed unmatched. This CDR3 has 12 amino acids. Germline V CDR1 and CDR2: SNHLY, FYNNEI. CDR3 coding DNA: TGTGCCAGCACCGGACAGGGAGAAAAACTGTTTTTT. This sequence encodes CASTGQGEKLFF.

The V and J genes are TRBV2 and TRBJ2-3; D possibly corresponds to TRBD1 (5 bases). Germline V gene sequence: CDR1 SNHLY, CDR2 FYNNEI. This CDR3 contains 14 residues. V lost 7 bases, J lost 1 base, and 12 bases lay in between. For the CDR3, the DNA is TGTGCCAGCAAAAACAGGCTGGGCACAGATACGCAGTATTTT. It yields the protein CASKNRLGTDTQYF.

This rearrangement joins TRBV2 to TRBJ1-4; possible D gene TRBD1, 6 bases. Trimming took off 4 bases at V and 3 bases at J, with 15 bases between the two ends. The CDR3 has 16 residues. Germline CDR1 SNHLY, CDR2 FYNNEI. Written as DNA, the CDR3 is TGTGCCAGCAGTGGAAAAACAGGGAGGGCTAATGAAAAACTGTTTTTT. Translated, it gives CASSGKTGRANEKLFF.

This chain uses TRBV7-2 with TRBJ1-3, with D uncertain. Looked up from germline, CDR1 is SGHTA and CDR2 is FQGNSA. Trimming took off 5 bases at V and 0 bases at J, with 11 bases between the two ends. The CDR3 sequence is 15 residues long. The CDR3 reads CASSIVGDSGNTIYF. DNA for the CDR3: TGTGCCAGCAGCATAGTTGGGGACTCTGGAAACACCATATATTTT.

V is TRBV12-5 and J is TRBJ2-1, with D possibly TRBD1 on 5 matching bases. CDR1 is LGHNT and CDR2 is FRNRAP in the germline V gene. CDR3 length: 13 amino acids. V shed 3 bases and J shed 8 bases, with 11 bases lying between them. CDR3 DNA sequence: TGTGCTAGTGGTTTTGGGCAGGGCTATGAGCAGTTCTTC. Translating gives CASGFGQGYEQFF.

The chain uses TRBV27 and TRBJ1-5; tentative D call: TRBD1 (6 bases). This CDR3 contains 15 residues. The V end was cut by 5 bases, the J end by 2 bases, with 13 bases between. The V gene's germline CDR1 is MNHEY and CDR2 SMNVEV (reference sequence). The CDR3 region has the DNA TGTGCCAGCAGTATAGGACAGTTCGGCAATCAGCCCCAGCATTTT. Translating gives CASSIGQFGNQPQHF.

The rearrangement links TRBV9 to TRBJ1-2; D may be TRBD1 (5 bases). The length of the CDR3 is 14 residues. Trimming removed 0 bases from V and 8 bases from J, with 14 bases in between. CDR1 and CDR2 from the germline V gene are SGDLS and YYNGEE. CDR3 coding DNA: TGTGCCAGCAGCGTAGGCGAGGGGATTGGGGGCTACACCTTC. Translated: CASSVGEGIGGYTF.

The rearrangement uses TRBV4-1 and TRBJ1-3; maybe TRBD1 (5 bases). Germline CDR1 is MGHRA and CDR2 is YSYEKL. Trimming took 3 bases from V and 1 from J, leaving 7 bases between them. CDR3 length equals 14 residues. CDR3 nucleotide sequence: TGCGCCAGCAGCCAGGGACTTTCTGGAAACACCATATATTTT. Translating it yields CASSQGLSGNTIYF.

The chain employs TRBV19 and TRBJ1-5; 8 bases align to TRBD1. V lost 8 bases to trimming and J lost 2 bases; unmatched junction nucleotides: 8. Germline V gene lookup returns CDR1 LNHDA and CDR2 SQIVND (reference sequence). The CDR3 covers 15 residues. CDR3 sequence (DNA): TGTGCCAGTTCCTCTACAGGGGGAGGCAATCAGCCCCAGCATTTT. Translated: CASSSTGGGNQPQHF.

The gene calls are TRBV6-1 and TRBJ2-7, with D unresolved. Germline loops: CDR1 MNHNS, CDR2 SASEGT. The CDR3 consists of 13 residues. Trimming removed 7 bases from V and 7 bases from J, with 17 bases in between. The CDR3 loop is CASTFSALGEQYF. CDR3 DNA: TGTGCCAGCACTTTTTCCGCGCTCGGGGAGCAGTACTTC.

The V and J genes are TRBV6-1 and TRBJ1-2, with D perhaps matching TRBD1 (6 bases). Trimming pared 5 bases from V and 2 bases from J, leaving 12 bases between. The CDR3 totals 14 residues. Germline CDR1 and CDR2: MNHNS and SASEGT. The DNA of the CDR3 is TGTGCCAGCAGTTTGTTGAGGGGGAACTATGGCTACACCTTC. Its translation: CASSLLRGNYGYTF.

V gene TRBV7-8 combines with J gene TRBJ1-5, with D unresolved. CDR3 length: 16 amino acids. Trimming shortened V by 2 bases and J by 0 bases, and 11 bases separated the two germline ends. In germline, CDR1 is SGHVS, CDR2 FQNEAQ. The CDR3 loop is CASSLLSRASNQPQHF. In DNA, the CDR3 is TGTGCCAGCAGCTTACTCTCAAGGGCTAGCAATCAGCCCCAGCATTTT.

The rearrangement joins TRBV19 to TRBJ1-3; a possible D gene is TRBD1 (6 bases). Trimming removed 5 bases at V and 0 bases at J, with 17 bases between. The CDR3 length is 17 residues. CDR1 and CDR2 from the germline V gene are LNHDA and SQIVND (reference sequence). Here the CDR3 DNA reads TGTGCCAGTAGTGCCTCTTCTCGGGACACCTCTGGAAACACCATATATTTT. Translation gives CASSASSRDTSGNTIYF.

The rearrangement joins TRBV29-1 to TRBJ2-7; TRBD2 might be the D (6 bases). In germline, CDR1 is SQVTM, CDR2 ANQGSEA. The CDR3 loop spans 13 amino acids. With 3 bases removed from V and 2 bases from J, the gap between germline ends came to 11 bases. Here the CDR3 DNA reads TGCAGCGTTGAGGAGGGCAGGGCCTACGAGCAGTACTTC. As protein: CSVEEGRAYEQYF.

The chain combines TRBV4-3 with TRBJ2-2; D may be TRBD2 (5 bases). V dropped 1 base and J dropped 9 bases, with 9 bases sitting between them. Germline V gives CDR1 LGHNA, CDR2 YSLEER. CDR3 length: 13 residues. The CDR3 nucleotides read TGCGCCAGCAGCCAAGCGGGGTGGCGGGAGCTGTTTTTT. This encodes CASSQAGWRELFF.

The rearrangement uses TRBV7-9 and TRBJ1-3; D gene uncertain. This CDR3 spans 13 amino acids. Germline V gene data show CDR1 as SEHNR and CDR2 as FQNEAQ (reference sequence). V was trimmed by 1 base and J by 3 bases, leaving 4 bases between them. The CDR3 is CASSLDRGNTIYF. CDR3 DNA sequence: TGTGCCAGCAGCTTAGATCGTGGAAACACCATATATTTT.

This chain links TRBV18 with TRBJ1-1, with a possible D match to TRBD1 (5 bases). This CDR3 comprises 14 residues. V gave up 3 bases and J gave up 4 bases, with 12 bases separating them. Germline CDR1 KGHSH, CDR2 LQKENI. The CDR3 region has the DNA TGTGCCAGCTCACCCGGGGGTGGGGGCACTGAAGCTTTCTTT. It is translated as CASSPGGGGTEAFF.

In regard to this clone: The germline gene is not matched at one end of the junction; a read error may be the cause. Other DNA sequences in the same sample also yield this CDR3. The chain has TRBV5-1 and TRBJ2-2; possible D gene TRBD2, 5 bases. CDR1 and CDR2 from the germline V gene are SGHRS and YFSETQ. The CDR3 loop spans 13 amino acids. The CDR3 loop reads CASRLGNTGELFF. The CDR3 nucleotides read TGCGCCAGCCGTTTGGGGAACACCGGGGAGTTGTTTTTT.

The chain combines TRBV2 with TRBJ2-2; the D gene is possibly TRBD2 (6 bases). Germline V gene data show CDR1 as SNHLY and CDR2 as FYNNEI. Trimming removed 6 bases from V and 4 bases from J, with 12 bases in between. The CDR3 is 14 amino acids. The CDR3 reads CASRGTYLTGELFF. For the CDR3, the DNA is TGTGCCAGCAGGGGGACTTACCTCACCGGGGAGCTGTTTTTT.